This T cell receptor (beta chain) stems from a study of blood T cell repertoires in COVID-19. Background on the study: Collection of acute and convalescent COVID-19 samples took place in the United States, Italy and Spain. From T cells, B-cell-depleted T cells, or PBMCs came the material, which was cDNA or gDNA.

This clone occurred once. In the study's own analysis: Reference gene primer amplification gave estimated nucleated cell counts. Some clones are missing from TCRdb's copy, which holds only in-frame ones; the method was immunoSEQ multiplex PCR. V and J calls and clone size come straight from that table; D and trimming were deduced from the DNA. The sample has some 87,000 clones, under 85% seen once. Losses at the gene ends were 6 bases for V and 4 bases for J; bases not matched to a gene: 13. This CDR3 is 17 amino acids long. Germline V lookup: CDR1 SGDLS, CDR2 YYNGEE. The source is a human donor in a cohort sampled during active COVID-19. The chain couples TRBV9 to TRBJ1-2, with TRBD1 identical over 12 bases. Material for sequencing was peripheral blood. The CDR3 loop reads CASTPGPGQGASYGYTF. The CDR3 bases are TGTGCCAGCACCCCAGGACCGGGACAGGGGGCGTCCTATGGCTACACCTTC. The entire variable domain, with the rest obtained from reference TRBV9 and TRBJ1-2, is as follows: DSGVTQTPKHLITATGQRVTLRCSPRSGDLSVYWYQQSLDQGLQFLIQYYNGEERAKGNILERFSAQQFPDLHSELNLSSLELGDSALYFCASTPGPGQGASYGYTFGSGTRLTVV.